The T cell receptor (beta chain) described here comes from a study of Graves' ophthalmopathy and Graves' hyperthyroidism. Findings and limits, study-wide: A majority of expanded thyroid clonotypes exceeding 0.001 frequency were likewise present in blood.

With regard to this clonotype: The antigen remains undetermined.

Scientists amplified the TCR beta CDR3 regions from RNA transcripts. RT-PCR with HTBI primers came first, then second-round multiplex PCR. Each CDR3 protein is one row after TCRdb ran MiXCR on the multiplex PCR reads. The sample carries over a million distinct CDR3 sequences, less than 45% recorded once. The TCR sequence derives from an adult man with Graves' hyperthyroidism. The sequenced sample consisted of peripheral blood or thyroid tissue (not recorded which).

CDR3 nucleotides: TGTGCCAGCAGTTACGCGGGGGGGGGAGAGACCCAGCATTTT. It encodes CASSYAGGGETQHF. The V gene is TRBV6-5, the J gene TRBJ1-5, with D maybe TRBD1 (5 bases). Trimming shortened V by 2 bases and J by 11 bases, and 16 bases separated the two germline ends. This CDR3 has 14 residues. Germline CDR1 is MNHEY and CDR2 is SVGAGI.